This T cell receptor (beta chain) emerged from a study of cytomegalovirus exposure and HLA in healthy donors. The V and J ends lost 7 bases and 6 bases respectively, with 19 bases between them. Germline V gene sequence: CDR1 SNHLY, CDR2 FYNNEI. The CDR3 extends over 15 amino acids. In the case of this clone: Its antigen remains unknown.

Primers for the PCR totalled 60 Vbeta and 13 Jbeta. The method was immunoSEQ multiplex PCR; TCRdb's version includes in-frame clones alone and lacks a portion of them. The sample lists about 130,000 clones, 70% to 85% occurring once. Whole-study findings and limits: With further analysis later on, most CMV-associated TCR beta chains appeared HLA-restricted. Being indistinguishable, some V segments were excluded, TRBV6-2 and TRBV6-3 among them. What a later analysis reportedly showed was that an Asian-associated ancestry cluster had fewer N-insertions than the approximately 700-donor mean.

Specimen: PBMCs. The TCR comes from a man aged 35 to 55 in good health and CMV-seropositive. The chain joins TRBV2 to TRBJ2-1; D is perhaps TRBD2 (5 bases). The CDR3 loop reads CASIPNGGRGNEQFF. CDR3 sequence (DNA): TGTGCCAGCATCCCTAACGGAGGCAGAGGCAATGAGCAGTTCTTC.